The source of this TCR beta chain is a study of blood T cell repertoires in COVID-19. About the study: The United States, Italy and Spain were the sources of the acute and convalescent COVID-19 samples. T cells, B-cell-depleted T cells, or PBMCs supplied cDNA or gDNA.

The assay was immunoSEQ multiplex PCR, and TCRdb's table has in-frame clones only and misses some. The sample carries over 200,000 clones, approximately 83% recorded once. Germline CDR1 MNHEY, CDR2 SVGEGT. The ends were cut back, 4 bases at V and 0 bases at J, with 6 bases in the middle. The CDR3 consists of 13 residues. The TCR sequence derives from a woman aged 25 to 39 with COVID-19, enrolled during active disease. V and J are TRBV6-2 or TRBV6-3 and TRBJ1-2; D is unclear. The sample was peripheral blood. In DNA form, the CDR3 reads TGTGCCAGCAGTTCAGATACTAACTATGGCTACACCTTC. Its protein product is CASSSDTNYGYTF.